This T cell receptor beta chain emerged from a study of neurological immune-mediated disorders. This clonotype was seen ten or more times. The authors produced cDNA by 5'RACE using 10-nucleotide random UMIs. TCRdb passed the 5' RACE reads through MiXCR, listing each CDR3 protein once. The sample yields about 55,000 distinct CDR3 sequences, under 30% seen once. The time point was: technical triplicate 2. Germline V lookup: CDR1 DFQATT, CDR2 SNEGSKA (reference sequence). The CDR3 is 14 residues long. V lost 6 bases, J lost 6 bases, and 8 bases stayed unmatched. The V and J genes are TRBV20-1 and TRBJ2-3; 11 positions match TRBD2. The source of this sequence is a man aged 55 to 70 with HTLV-1-associated myelopathy (HAM/TSP). Sequencing was carried out using PBMCs. The CDR3 spells CSAPGTSGGDTQYF. The DNA of the CDR3 is TGCAGTGCACCCGGGACTAGCGGAGGCGATACGCAGTATTTT.